A single sample gave rise to the 28 T cell receptor beta chains below, sequenced in a study of blood T cell repertoires in COVID-19. Assay: immunoSEQ multiplex PCR; the TCRdb copy retains only in-frame clones and omits some. The sample has some 220,000 clones; 82% are singletons. Sequenced input: peripheral blood. These receptors all come from a woman in her 70s with COVID-19, enrolled during active disease.

This clone came up once. This sequence joins TRBV6-6 and TRBJ2-1, with TRBD2 matching over 10 bases. J was trimmed by 0 bases and V by 6 bases; bases with no gene match: 5. CDR1 is MNHNY, CDR2 SVGAGI, per germline (reference sequence). The CDR3 runs to 16 residues. In nucleotides, the CDR3 is TGTGCCAGCAGCCGGACTAGCGGTTACTCCTACAATGAGCAGTTCTTC. Protein sequence: CASSRTSGYSYNEQFF.

This clone occurred once. The chain combines TRBV7-2 with TRBJ1-3, with a tentative D call TRBD1 (6 bases). V was shortened by 5 bases and J by 4 bases, with 12 bases between the two germline ends. Germline V CDR1 and CDR2: SGHTA, FQGNSA. This CDR3 comprises 14 residues. CDR3 bases: TGTGCCAGCAGCACAGGGTTGAGGGGAAACACCATATATTTT. Its translation is CASSTGLRGNTIYF.

The chain links TRBV5-4 to TRBJ1-2, with D perhaps TRBD1 (5 bases). This CDR3 contains 15 residues. Germline V lookup: CDR1 SGHNT, CDR2 YYREEE (reference sequence). Between the trimmed V and J ends, which lost 0 bases and 1 base, there was a span of 10 bases. The CDR3 region is CASSLVTGFNYGYTF. The CDR3 coding sequence is TGTGCCAGCAGCTTGGTTACAGGTTTTAACTATGGCTACACCTTC.

The chain recombines TRBV5-1 with TRBJ1-5; D is possibly TRBD1 (5 bases). Germline V CDR1 and CDR2: SGHRS, YFSETQ. This CDR3 contains 14 residues. The ends were cut back, 4 bases at V and 2 bases at J, with 10 bases in the middle. CDR3 loop: CASSPDTGNQPQHF. Here the CDR3 DNA reads TGCGCCAGCAGCCCGGACACGGGCAATCAGCCCCAGCATTTT. Variable domain in full (rest from reference TRBV5-1 and TRBJ1-5): KAGVTQTPRYLIKTRGQQVTLSCSPISGHRSVSWYQQTPGQGLQFLFEYFSETQRNKGNFPGRFSGRQFSNSRSEMNVSTLELGDSALYLCASSPDTGNQPQHFGDGTRLSIL.

The J gene is TRBJ1-2, the V gene TRBV27; tentatively, D is TRBD1 (5 bases). The V gene's germline CDR1 is MNHEY and CDR2 SMNVEV (reference sequence). The CDR3 consists of 13 residues. Trimming pared 8 bases from V and 5 bases from J, leaving 15 bases between. CDR3: CASGQGALYGYTF. CDR3 coding DNA: TGTGCCAGCGGTCAAGGGGCTCTATATGGCTACACCTTC.

The V call is TRBV6-5, the J call TRBJ1-2, with a tentative D call TRBD1 (6 bases). Germline V gives CDR1 MNHEY, CDR2 SVGAGI. V lost 6 bases and J 5 bases, leaving 19 bases between the germline ends. CDR3 length: 15 amino acids. The CDR3 reads CASSRGTPPRYGYTF. Here the CDR3 DNA reads TGTGCCAGCAGCCGAGGGACACCCCCACGTTATGGCTACACCTTC.

The chain employs TRBV19 and TRBJ1-5; D is undetermined. This CDR3 contains 13 residues. The V gene's germline CDR1 is LNHDA and CDR2 SQIVND (reference sequence). Trimming pared 2 bases from V and 4 bases from J, leaving 6 bases between. In DNA form, the CDR3 reads TGTGCCAGTAGTATACTGGAGAATCAGCCCCAGCATTTT. This sequence encodes CASSILENQPQHF.

The sample holds a few counts of this clone. The chain joins TRBV19 to TRBJ2-1, with D possibly being TRBD1 (6 bases). The germline V gene encodes CDR1 LNHDA and CDR2 SQIVND (reference sequence). The CDR3 totals 14 residues. With 6 bases removed from V and 8 bases from J, the gap between germline ends came to 17 bases. CDR3 DNA: TGTGCCAGTAGGGACGGACGGGACACTTATGAGCAGTTCTTC. This gives the protein CASRDGRDTYEQFF. The variable domain in full, completed from reference TRBV19 and TRBJ2-1, reads DGGITQSPKYLFRKEGQNVTLSCEQNLNHDAMYWYRQDPGQGLRLIYYSQIVNDFQKGDIAEGYSVSREKKESFPLTVTSAQKNPTAFYLCASRDGRDTYEQFFGPGTRLTVL.

The rearrangement uses TRBV7-2 and TRBJ2-7, with 7 positions matching TRBD2. The CDR3 contains 16 residues. Trimming at V came to 1 base and at J to 2 bases, leaving 8 bases not matched to a gene. The germline CDR1 and CDR2 sequences are SGHTA and FQGNSA. The CDR3 sequence: CASSLEMASGAYEQYF. The CDR3 DNA reads TGTGCCAGCAGCTTAGAAATGGCTAGCGGCGCCTACGAGCAGTACTTC.

This chain uses TRBV27 with TRBJ1-5; D is ambiguous. The CDR3 totals 13 residues. Germline assignment: CDR1 MNHEY and CDR2 SMNVEV (reference sequence). The ends were cut back, 3 bases at V and 2 bases at J, with 5 bases in the middle. CDR3 residues: CASSFRGNQPQHF. The CDR3 region has the DNA TGTGCCAGCAGTTTCCGAGGCAATCAGCCCCAGCATTTT.

The genes are TRBV6-2 or TRBV6-3 and TRBJ2-7; 7 positions match TRBD2. Germline lookup yields CDR1 MNHEY and CDR2 SVGEGT. The CDR3 is 15 residues long. Trimming removed 5 bases from V and 6 bases from J; junction bases left unmatched: 13. DNA of the CDR3: TGTGCCAGCAGTGGCGGGGGATTGGGGAGGCCCGAGCAGTACTTC. This gives the protein CASSGGGLGRPEQYF.

The gene calls are TRBV7-2 and TRBJ1-2, with TRBD1 identical over 11 bases. The ends lost 3 bases at V and 12 bases at J; junction bases unmatched: 9. The CDR3 consists of 14 residues. Per the germline V gene, CDR1 is SGHTA and CDR2 is FQGNSA. The CDR3 region is CASSFKGQGGSDTF. The CDR3 DNA reads as TGTGCCAGCAGCTTTAAGGGACAGGGGGGAAGTGACACCTTC.

This clone has a count of ten or more. The rearrangement joins TRBV28 to TRBJ1-2; TRBD1 might be the D (6 bases). This CDR3 contains 14 residues. The V gene's germline CDR1 is MDHEN and CDR2 SYDVKM. V was pared by 3 bases and J by 3 bases, with 11 bases between. Here the CDR3 DNA reads TGTGCCAGCAGTTTTGGGGGCACCTACTATGGCTACACCTTC. This encodes CASSFGGTYYGYTF.

The chain joins TRBV6-6 to TRBJ2-5; no firm D call. The CDR3 consists of 12 residues. Germline CDR1 is MNHNY and CDR2 is SVGAGI (reference sequence). Trimming took off 2 bases at V and 2 bases at J, with 3 bases between the two ends. The CDR3: CASSYPQETQYF. The CDR3 DNA reads as TGTGCCAGCAGTTACCCTCAAGAGACCCAGTACTTC.

This chain links TRBV6-1 with TRBJ2-1; D is possibly TRBD1 (5 bases). Per the germline V gene, CDR1 is MNHNS and CDR2 is SASEGT. V was shortened by 7 bases and J by 4 bases, with 11 bases between the two germline ends. CDR3 length: 13 amino acids. The CDR3 protein is CASTPTEYNEQFF. For the CDR3, the DNA is TGTGCCAGCACTCCGACAGAATACAATGAGCAGTTCTTC.

In nucleotides, the CDR3 is TGTGCCAGCAGTCTGTCCCCCCAAACGGGTGGCTACACCTTC. Protein product: CASSLSPQTGGYTF. This chain connects TRBV16 to TRBJ1-2, with unresolved D. The CDR3 is 14 residues long. Germline V gene lookup returns CDR1 KGHSY and CDR2 FQNENV. V was pared by 6 bases and J by 7 bases, with 18 bases between.

J is TRBJ2-4 and V is TRBV3-1 (or the pseudogene TRBV3-2), with 8 bases identical to TRBD1. Germline CDR1 is LGHDT and CDR2 is YNNKEL (reference sequence). The CDR3 totals 16 residues. The junction had 9 bases not matched to a gene; V was cut back by 4 bases and J by 4 bases. The CDR3 DNA reads TGTGCCAGCAGCCCTCCCGGAGGGACAGGAAAAAACATTCAGTACTTC. Residues: CASSPPGGTGKNIQYF.

The chain joins TRBV28 to TRBJ1-2; TRBD1 aligns across 9 bases. The V gene's germline CDR1 is MDHEN and CDR2 SYDVKM. The CDR3 consists of 15 residues. Trimming took 4 bases from V and 8 from J; bases not matched to a gene: 11. CDR3 sequence: CASSSPLGTGLGYTF. In nucleotides, the CDR3 is TGTGCCAGCAGTTCCCCCCTGGGGACAGGGTTGGGCTACACCTTC.

The V gene is TRBV7-9, the J gene TRBJ2-1, with a tentative D call TRBD2 (6 bases). Trimming removed 5 bases from V and 5 bases from J, with 22 bases in between. CDR3 length equals 17 residues. Looked up from germline, CDR1 is SEHNR and CDR2 is FQNEAQ (reference sequence). The CDR3 loop reads CASSNSPGVADHNEQFF. CDR3 DNA sequence: TGTGCCAGCAGCAACTCCCCCGGGGTAGCGGATCACAATGAGCAGTTCTTC.

The chain joins TRBV5-6 to TRBJ1-1, with 7 bases identical to TRBD1. The V segment lost 3 bases and the J segment 11 bases; nucleotides outside the gene matches: 4. Germline V gene data show CDR1 as SGHDT and CDR2 as YYEEEE. This CDR3 comprises 11 residues. CDR3 loop: CASSSGGQAFF. The CDR3 DNA sequence: TGTGCCAGCAGCTCAGGGGGGCAGGCTTTCTTT.

The chain has TRBV27 and TRBJ1-2, with 7 bases matching TRBD1. The CDR3 contains 16 residues. The junction had 13 bases not matched to a gene; V was cut back by 1 base and J by 8 bases. Germline values: CDR1 MNHEY, CDR2 SMNVEV (reference sequence). As DNA, the CDR3 is TGTGCCAGCAGTTTATTGGGGGCTAACAGGGGAAAAGGCTACACCTTC. This sequence encodes CASSLLGANRGKGYTF.

The chain is built from TRBV3-1 (or the pseudogene TRBV3-2) and TRBJ1-3; TRBD1 matches 9 bases. Trimming cost V 0 bases and J 1 base; bases outside gene matches: 13. CDR3 size: 20 residues. Germline V lookup: CDR1 LGHDT, CDR2 YNNKEL (reference sequence). CDR3 sequence: CASSQDKGGTGGNSGNTIYF. CDR3 in DNA: TGTGCCAGCAGCCAAGATAAGGGGGGAACAGGGGGCAATTCTGGAAACACCATATATTTT.

The chain is built from TRBV5-1 and TRBJ1-2; 10 bases fit TRBD1. Germline V gives CDR1 SGHRS, CDR2 YFSETQ. Unmatched junction bases numbered 5, after V lost 5 bases and J lost 4 bases. The CDR3 has 14 amino acids. The CDR3 region is CASRRDRGSYGYTF. The DNA of the CDR3 is TGCGCCAGCAGGCGGGACAGGGGATCCTATGGCTACACCTTC.

The rearrangement links TRBV6-2 or TRBV6-3 to TRBJ2-5; a weak D match, TRBD2 (5 bases). The CDR3 contains 18 residues. Between the trimmed V and J ends, which lost 2 bases and 1 base, there was a span of 20 bases. Per germline, CDR1 MNHEY and CDR2 SVGEGT. The CDR3 sequence is CASSYHQTSALGQETQYF. The CDR3 DNA reads as TGTGCCAGCAGTTACCATCAAACTAGTGCCCTAGGCCAAGAGACCCAGTACTTC.

The table lists this clone with a count of one. The CDR3 loop reads CASSYSWWGGRDTQYF. CDR3 nucleotides: TGTGCCAGCAGTTACTCGTGGTGGGGGGGCCGGGATACGCAGTATTTT. The chain carries TRBV6-5 and TRBJ2-3; D perhaps matches TRBD2 (7 bases). With 0 bases removed from V and 6 bases from J, the gap between germline ends came to 16 bases. In germline, CDR1 is MNHEY, CDR2 SVGAGI. The CDR3 contains 16 residues.

This clone was detected only once. The rearrangement joins TRBV5-4 to TRBJ2-3; TRBD2 matches at 9 bases. V trimming: 4 bases; J trimming: 2 bases; junction bases outside the gene matches: 11. This CDR3 is built from 17 residues. Germline V lookup: CDR1 SGHNT, CDR2 YYREEE (reference sequence). Here the CDR3 DNA reads TGTGCCAGCAGCCCGGAAAGAGGCGGGAGGGCCACAGATACGCAGTATTTT. Translated: CASSPERGGRATDTQYF. Filled out from reference TRBV5-4 and TRBJ2-3, the complete variable domain reads ETGVTQSPTHLIKTRGQQVTLRCSSQSGHNTVSWYQQALGQGPQFIFQYYREEENGRGNFPPRFSGLQFPNYSSELNVNALELDDSALYLCASSPERGGRATDTQYFGPGTRLTVL.

The CDR3 coding sequence is TGTGCCAGCATCCGACTAGCGGGAGTGAGCACAGATACGCAGTATTTT. This codes for CASIRLAGVSTDTQYF. The gene calls are TRBV27 and TRBJ2-3; TRBD2 matches at 12 bases. Germline CDR1 reads MNHEY; CDR2 reads SMNVEV (reference sequence). V shed 7 bases, J shed 0 bases, and the junction held 5 bases outside the gene matches. This CDR3 spans 16 amino acids.

This clone appeared a few times. The genes are TRBV30 and TRBJ1-1, with D possibly being TRBD1 (5 bases). The CDR3 runs to 12 residues. V was shortened by 2 bases and J by 6 bases, with 10 bases between the two germline ends. Germline CDR1 and CDR2: GTSNPN and SVGIG (reference sequence). CDR3 in amino acids: CAWSQGRAEAFF. The DNA of the CDR3 is TGTGCCTGGAGTCAGGGCAGGGCTGAAGCTTTCTTT.